Below, 29 T cell receptor beta chains from the same sample are listed, as sequenced in a study of CD8 T cells in ankylosing spondylitis. General observations from the study: Blood of patients with ankylosing spondylitis appeared to be characterized by a TCR beta motif of eight highly homologous variants.

What these receptors recognize is not known. TCRdb analysed the 5' RACE reads with MiXCR anew, one entry per CDR3 protein. The sample has around 540,000 distinct CDR3 sequences; approximately 12% are singletons. Sequencing was performed on blood, either unsorted or a sorted T cell fraction (not recorded which). These receptors were collected from a male donor with ankylosing spondylitis.

This clonotype was seen a handful of times. The V call is TRBV6-1, the J call TRBJ2-1; 7 bases fit TRBD1. Germline-derived CDR1 and CDR2 are MNHNS and SASEGT. The CDR3 consists of 14 residues. V shed 4 bases and J 6 bases; nucleotides not matched to a gene: 6. Written as DNA, the CDR3 is TGTGCCAGCAGTGCCTCCGGGACAGTCAATGAGCAGTTCTTC. This codes for CASSASGTVNEQFF.

In this sample, this clonotype turned up a few times. The chain is built from TRBV20-1 and TRBJ2-2, with 7 bases identical to TRBD2. CDR3 length: 16 amino acids. Germline V CDR1 and CDR2: DFQATT, SNEGSKA (reference sequence). Germline trimming cut 6 bases from V and 5 bases from J; bases unmatched to any gene: 15. CDR3 in DNA: TGCAGTGCCCGCGAGGGCGGGAGCACGGGGACCGGGGAGCTGTTTTTT. This gives the protein CSAREGGSTGTGELFF.

This clonotype was counted ten times or more. The rearrangement links TRBV12-3 or TRBV12-4 to TRBJ2-1; 8 nucleotides match TRBD2. The J segment lost 8 bases and the V segment lost 4 bases, leaving 13 bases of the junction unmatched. There are 16 residues in the CDR3. The CDR3 region has the DNA TGTGCCAGCAGTTCCCCCAGCGGGGGAAGTATTTATGAGCAGTTCTTC. Its protein is CASSSPSGGSIYEQFF.

This chain connects TRBV27 to TRBJ1-1; no reliable D call. CDR1 and CDR2 (germline): MNHEY, SMNVEV (reference sequence). The V end was cut by 10 bases, the J end by 4 bases, with 10 bases between. CDR3 length equals 11 residues. CDR3 loop: CATRSPTEAFF. CDR3 sequence (DNA): TGTGCCACACGATCTCCCACTGAAGCTTTCTTT.

This clonotype was found many times. The V and J genes are TRBV20-1 and TRBJ1-3; TRBD1 matches 8 bases. CDR1 DFQATT and CDR2 SNEGSKA come from the germline V gene (reference sequence). V shed 0 bases, J shed 7 bases, and the junction held 11 bases outside the gene matches. CDR3 size: 16 residues. CDR3 nucleotide sequence: TGCAGTGCTAGAGATGGGTCCCAGGGGGCTTTCAACACCATATATTTT. Translating it yields CSARDGSQGAFNTIYF.

The gene calls are TRBV2 and TRBJ2-1; 9 bases map to TRBD1. V shed 6 bases and J 7 bases; nucleotides not matched to a gene: 10. The CDR3 extends over 15 amino acids. Germline V gives CDR1 SNHLY, CDR2 FYNNEI. CDR3 bases: TGTGCCAGCAGAGCTTATGACAGGGGGGTAAATGAGCAGTTCTTC. Amino acid sequence: CASRAYDRGVNEQFF.

The rearrangement links TRBV5-1 to TRBJ1-2, with 8 positions matching TRBD1. This CDR3 is 14 amino acids long. Germline-derived CDR1 and CDR2 are SGHRS and YFSETQ. The trim removed 1 base at V and 7 bases at J, leaving 6 bases unmatched. The CDR3 DNA is TGCGCCAGCAGCTTGAGGACAGGGCAAGGTGGCTACACCTTC. It yields the protein CASSLRTGQGGYTF.

In this sample, this clonotype turned up many times. This chain's CDR3 is CASSSGLGGEQYF. The CDR3 coding sequence is TGTGCCAGCAGCTCTGGACTAGGAGGCGAGCAGTACTTC. This chain uses TRBV7-8 with TRBJ2-7; 7 positions match TRBD2. Unmatched junction bases numbered 6, after V lost 4 bases and J lost 6 bases. Germline CDR1 SGHVS, CDR2 FQNEAQ. This CDR3 spans 13 amino acids.

The sample holds many counts of this clonotype. The chain carries TRBV20-1 and TRBJ2-1; D call uncertain. The CDR3 consists of 14 residues. Trimming shortened V by 6 bases and J by 2 bases, and 14 bases separated the two germline ends. Germline assignment: CDR1 DFQATT and CDR2 SNEGSKA (reference sequence). Here the CDR3 DNA reads TGCAGTGCCCCTCCAGCAGGAGCCTACAATGAGCAGTTCTTC. Protein: CSAPPAGAYNEQFF.

The rearrangement links TRBV27 to TRBJ2-1, with 9 bases fitting TRBD2. The CDR3 has 14 residues. The V gene's germline CDR1 is MNHEY and CDR2 SMNVEV (reference sequence). Trimming took 4 bases from V and 9 from J; bases not matched to a gene: 7. The CDR3 coding sequence is TGTGCCAGCAGTTATAGCGGGAGAGGCGGTGAGCAGTTCTTC. This gives the protein CASSYSGRGGEQFF.

The sample holds a few counts of this clonotype. The gene calls are TRBV5-1 and TRBJ2-1, with D possibly matching TRBD2 (6 bases). Germline V gene sequence: CDR1 SGHRS, CDR2 YFSETQ. Deletions cut 4 bases from V and 0 bases from J, with 11 bases between. The CDR3 spans 15 residues. The CDR3 DNA follows: TGCGCCAGCAGCGCGCTGGGGGGCTCCTACAATGAGCAGTTCTTC. This translates into CASSALGGSYNEQFF.

This clonotype has just a few counts. The chain couples TRBV27 to TRBJ2-1, with 8 bases fitting TRBD1. The germline CDR1 and CDR2 sequences are MNHEY and SMNVEV (reference sequence). Trimming took 3 bases from V and 8 from J; bases not matched to a gene: 0. The CDR3 has 12 residues. The CDR3 loop is CASSLTGDEQFF. CDR3 DNA: TGTGCCAGCAGTTTGACAGGGGATGAGCAGTTCTTC.

This clonotype was seen a single time. V usage is TRBV29-1 and J usage is TRBJ2-3; D is unresolved. The V and J ends lost 4 bases and 2 bases respectively, with 10 bases between them. Germline V gene data show CDR1 as SQVTM and CDR2 as ANQGSEA. This CDR3 is built from 13 residues. The CDR3 protein is CSVATVPTDTQYF. The CDR3 DNA follows: TGCAGCGTTGCTACCGTCCCCACAGATACGCAGTATTTT.

This chain links TRBV24-1 with TRBJ2-3; 9 bases fit TRBD2. Looked up from germline, CDR1 is KGHDR and CDR2 is SFDVKD. J was trimmed by 4 bases and V by 4 bases; bases with no gene match: 8. The CDR3 runs 16 residues. The CDR3 region is CATSDPSGKLADTQYF. CDR3 DNA sequence: TGTGCCACCAGTGACCCTAGCGGGAAACTCGCAGATACGCAGTATTTT.

The V gene is TRBV5-1, the J gene TRBJ2-1; TRBD2 might be the D (6 bases). Germline values: CDR1 SGHRS, CDR2 YFSETQ. Trimming left V 4 bases short and J 7 bases short, with 21 bases between. This CDR3 comprises 16 residues. The CDR3 reads CASSLGWGLQHNEQFF. DNA of the CDR3: TGCGCCAGCAGCCTGGGGTGGGGACTTCAACATAATGAGCAGTTCTTC.

This clonotype was observed many times. The chain links TRBV10-2 to TRBJ2-2, with D perhaps TRBD2 (5 bases). The germline V gene has CDR1 WSHSY and CDR2 SAAADI. The CDR3 runs 14 residues. Trimming pared 7 bases from V and 1 base from J, leaving 10 bases between. CDR3 sequence: CASTIRENTGELFF. CDR3 coding DNA: TGCGCCAGCACAATCCGGGAGAACACCGGGGAGCTGTTTTTT.

This clonotype occurred many times. CDR3 residues: CASTRTTPYSDEQFF. CDR3 nucleotides: TGCGCCAGCACCCGGACAACTCCCTACTCAGATGAGCAGTTCTTC. V usage is TRBV5-1 and J usage is TRBJ2-1; possible D gene TRBD1, 5 bases. This CDR3 is built from 15 residues. V was cut by 6 bases and J by 8 bases, with 21 bases left in between. Germline V lookup: CDR1 SGHRS, CDR2 YFSETQ.

The CDR3 region is CSASRTRVNTEAFF. CDR3 in DNA: TGCAGTGCTAGTCGGACCCGGGTGAACACTGAAGCTTTCTTT. The rearrangement uses TRBV20-1 and TRBJ1-1; no firm D call. The CDR3 runs 14 residues. Trimming left V 3 bases short and J 0 bases short, with 11 bases between. Germline V gene lookup returns CDR1 DFQATT and CDR2 SNEGSKA (reference sequence).

V usage is TRBV27 and J usage is TRBJ2-5; the D is unclear. In germline, CDR1 is MNHEY, CDR2 SMNVEV (reference sequence). The CDR3 loop spans 14 amino acids. The V and J ends lost 2 bases and 6 bases respectively, with 13 bases between them. The CDR3: CASSLGLRQQTQYF. The CDR3 coding sequence is TGTGCCAGCAGTTTAGGGCTTAGGCAACAGACCCAGTACTTC.

CDR3 DNA: TGTGCCTGGGCTCTCGCCCGGGAGACCCAGTACTTC. It encodes CAWALARETQYF. J is TRBJ2-5 and V is TRBV30, with unresolved D. Trimming took off 5 bases at V and 5 bases at J, with 12 bases between the two ends. The CDR3 is made up of 12 amino acids. CDR1 and CDR2 (germline): GTSNPN, SVGIG (reference sequence).

In its sample, this clonotype was seen once. The germline gene is not matched at one end of the junction; a read error may be the cause. The CDR3 sequence is CASSSTAVDSVNAF. For the CDR3, the DNA is TGTGCCAGCTCATCCACGGCAGTTGACAGCGTCAATGCATTT. The rearrangement links TRBV18 to TRBJ2-3, with D possibly TRBD1 on 5 matching bases. The CDR3 sequence is 14 residues long. Looked up from germline, CDR1 is KGHSH and CDR2 is LQKENI.

V usage is TRBV3-1 and J usage is TRBJ1-2, with TRBD1 matching over 11 bases. Trimming cost V 3 bases and J 7 bases; bases outside gene matches: 4. This CDR3 is 14 amino acids long. Per germline, CDR1 LGHDT and CDR2 YNNKEL (reference sequence). The chain's CDR3 is CASSHRDRGSGYTF. The CDR3 DNA reads TGTGCCAGCAGCCACCGGGACAGGGGGAGTGGCTACACCTTC.

This clonotype was found a few times. J is TRBJ2-7 and V is TRBV20-1; D is ambiguous. CDR1 and CDR2 (germline): DFQATT, SNEGSKA (reference sequence). The V end lost 1 base, the J end lost 3 bases, and 7 bases lay between the germline ends. The CDR3 extends over 12 amino acids. The CDR3 spells CSARGLVYEQYF. In nucleotides, the CDR3 is TGCAGTGCTAGAGGGTTGGTCTACGAGCAGTACTTC.

This clonotype has a count of ten or more. The CDR3 is CASSYSGISGDTQYF. CDR3 coding DNA: TGTGCCAGCAGTTACAGCGGGATTTCGGGAGATACGCAGTATTTT. This chain uses TRBV7-2 with TRBJ2-3; 7 positions match TRBD2. Germline CDR1 SGHTA, CDR2 FQGNSA. This CDR3 spans 15 amino acids. V shed 6 bases and J 5 bases; nucleotides not matched to a gene: 11.

The chain has TRBV5-1 and TRBJ2-2; TRBD1 is a possible D gene (6 bases). The V and J ends lost 0 bases and 4 bases respectively, with 13 bases between them. CDR3 size: 16 residues. Per germline, CDR1 SGHRS and CDR2 YFSETQ. The CDR3 loop is CASSLDVGAVTGELFF. CDR3 DNA sequence: TGCGCCAGCAGCTTGGATGTGGGGGCGGTCACCGGGGAGCTGTTTTTT.

This clonotype was seen a handful of times. The V call is TRBV20-1, the J call TRBJ1-2; the D gene is possibly TRBD1 (5 bases). The germline V gene encodes CDR1 DFQATT and CDR2 SNEGSKA (reference sequence). The CDR3 has 14 residues. Trimming took off 1 base at V and 5 bases at J, with 14 bases between the two ends. DNA for the CDR3: TGCAGTGCTAGAGGGCCCTACCAGGGATATGGCTACACCTTC. It is translated as CSARGPYQGYGYTF.

This clonotype was observed a handful of times. The chain carries TRBV11-3 and TRBJ2-3; D is perhaps TRBD1 (5 bases). The CDR3 is made up of 14 amino acids. V shed 3 bases and J shed 2 bases, with 9 bases lying between them. Germline CDR1 is SGHNT and CDR2 is YENEEA. The CDR3 DNA reads as TGTGCCAGCAGCTTTGGACAAAACACAGATACGCAGTATTTT. Translating it yields CASSFGQNTDTQYF.

The rearrangement uses TRBV18 and TRBJ2-7, with 8 bases that match TRBD2. CDR1 and CDR2 (germline): KGHSH, LQKENI. This CDR3 has 15 amino acids. V lost 4 bases, J lost 9 bases, and 14 bases stayed unmatched. CDR3 sequence (DNA): TGTGCCAGCTCACTGGGGGCTAGCGGGCCTGGGGGGCAGTACTTC. It codes for CASSLGASGPGGQYF.

This clonotype was picked up many times. The V call is TRBV5-1, the J call TRBJ2-3, with 13 positions matching TRBD2. This CDR3 spans 16 amino acids. Germline lookup yields CDR1 SGHRS and CDR2 YFSETQ. The junction had 5 bases not matched to a gene; V was cut back by 4 bases and J by 3 bases. Here the CDR3 reads CASSAGLAGKTDTQYF. For the CDR3, the DNA is TGCGCCAGCAGCGCGGGACTAGCGGGAAAAACAGATACGCAGTATTTT.